A single sample is the source of the 24 T cell receptor beta chains below, sequenced in a study of post-analysis software for immune sequencing data. Study conclusions and caveats: Controls had lower frequencies than patients of about 5 TRBV segments, which included TRBV5-6, TRBV5-1 and TRBV20-1.

Antigens for these TCRs are unknown. The library was made from cDNA and included unique molecular identifiers. TCRdb re-called the PCR reads with MiXCR, one entry per CDR3 protein. The sample has roughly 600,000 distinct CDR3 sequences; about 44% are singletons. Sequenced sample: blood. All receptors come from a girl aged 10 to 17 with multiple sclerosis.

The genes are TRBV27 and TRBJ2-1, with TRBD2 matching over 8 bases. The V gene's germline CDR1 is MNHEY and CDR2 SMNVEV (reference sequence). This CDR3 is 15 amino acids long. V shed 3 bases and J 2 bases; nucleotides not matched to a gene: 3. The CDR3 protein is CASSFSGDAYNEQFF. CDR3 sequence (DNA): TGTGCCAGCAGTTTTAGCGGGGACGCCTACAATGAGCAGTTCTTC.

V usage is TRBV6-1 and J usage is TRBJ2-7; weak D call: TRBD2 (5 bases). Germline assignment: CDR1 MNHNS and CDR2 SASEGT. V lost 4 bases to trimming and J lost 3 bases, with 16 bases between them. The CDR3 spans 15 residues. The CDR3 DNA follows: TGTGCCAGCAGTGGGGCGGGCAGTCATTTCTACGAGCAGTACTTC. This gives the protein CASSGAGSHFYEQYF.

J is TRBJ2-5 and V is TRBV7-2; D is unclear. The ends were cut back, 5 bases at V and 1 base at J, with 11 bases in the middle. The germline V gene has CDR1 SGHTA and CDR2 FQGNSA. The CDR3 spans 14 residues. CDR3 region: CASSLAEIQETQYF. CDR3 nucleotides: TGTGCCAGCAGCCTCGCGGAGATCCAAGAGACCCAGTACTTC.

This clonotype was seen more than once but under ten times. This chain uses TRBV12-3 or TRBV12-4 with TRBJ1-2; no firm D call. The CDR3 sequence is 11 residues long. With 8 bases removed from V and 7 bases from J, the gap between germline ends came to 11 bases. The CDR3 bases are TGTGCCAGCGCTTGGGGAACTGGCTACACCTTC. This encodes CASAWGTGYTF.

V is TRBV12-3 or TRBV12-4 and J is TRBJ2-1; no clear D gene. This CDR3 comprises 14 residues. V was trimmed by 7 bases and J by 2 bases, leaving 12 bases between them. The CDR3 bases are TGTGCCAGCAAGACGGACGGAACCTACAATGAGCAGTTCTTC. Residues: CASKTDGTYNEQFF.

V usage is TRBV7-9 and J usage is TRBJ2-7; tentatively, D is TRBD1 (7 bases). The assigned J gene may be wrong: the sequence end matches TRBJ2-5 better. The CDR3 sequence is 16 residues long. In germline, CDR1 is SEHNR, CDR2 FQNEAQ (reference sequence). CDR3 sequence reads: CASSFGGRGIQETQYF. The CDR3 coding sequence is TGTGCCAGCAGCTTCGGGGGCAGGGGGATCCAGGAGACCCAGTACTTC.

J is TRBJ1-5 and V is TRBV6-1, with 8 bases matching TRBD1. J was trimmed by 3 bases and V by 6 bases; bases with no gene match: 4. The germline CDR1 and CDR2 sequences are MNHNS and SASEGT. The CDR3 spans 14 residues. As DNA, the CDR3 is TGTGCCAGCAGGGTGACAGGGGTCAATCAGCCCCAGCATTTT. Translating it yields CASRVTGVNQPQHF.

This sequence joins TRBV15 and TRBJ2-5; TRBD1 matches at 7 bases. Trimming cost V 5 bases and J 2 bases; bases outside gene matches: 5. The CDR3 runs 14 residues. The germline V gene encodes CDR1 LNHNV and CDR2 YYDKDF (reference sequence). In nucleotides, the CDR3 is TGTGCCACCAGCGGGGGACAGTATCAAGAGACCCAGTACTTC. Translated: CATSGGQYQETQYF.

This clonotype came up a few times. The chain employs TRBV12-3 or TRBV12-4 and TRBJ2-7, with TRBD2 identical over 13 bases. The CDR3 consists of 16 residues. Trimming took 5 bases from V and 4 from J; bases not matched to a gene: 8. For the CDR3, the DNA is TGTGCCAGCAGTCTTAGGACTAGCGGGAGTCGATACGAGCAGTACTTC. Encoded protein: CASSLRTSGSRYEQYF.

There are a few counts of this clonotype. V is TRBV6-5 and J is TRBJ1-2; D uncertain. V shed 5 bases and J shed 2 bases, with 9 bases lying between them. Germline CDR1 reads MNHEY; CDR2 reads SVGAGI. This CDR3 has 13 residues. The CDR3: CASSERENYGYTF. Here the CDR3 DNA reads TGTGCCAGCAGTGAAAGAGAGAACTATGGCTACACCTTC.

This clonotype was counted only a few times. The J gene is TRBJ2-1, the V gene TRBV7-2, with D unresolved. Germline lookup yields CDR1 SGHTA and CDR2 FQGNSA. The V and J ends lost 2 bases and 8 bases respectively, with 16 bases between them. The length of the CDR3 is 15 residues. The CDR3 here is CASSLLGVQVDEQFF. The CDR3 DNA sequence: TGTGCCAGCAGCTTACTAGGTGTCCAGGTCGATGAGCAGTTCTTC. Combining the CDR3 with reference TRBV7-2 and TRBJ2-1 gives the whole variable domain GAGVSQSPSNKVTEKGKDVELRCDPISGHTALYWYRQSLGQGLEFLIYFQGNSAPDKSGLPSDRFSAERTGGSVSTLTIQRTQQEDSAVYLCASSLLGVQVDEQFFGPGTRLTVL.

J is TRBJ1-6 and V is TRBV12-3 or TRBV12-4; 10 bases are a match to TRBD1. The CDR3 length is 15 residues. J gave up 5 bases and V 7 bases, and 5 bases lay outside the gene matches. CDR3 DNA sequence: TGTGCCAGCAACCGACAGGGGGCCAATAATTCACCCCTCCACTTT. Translated: CASNRQGANNSPLHF.

Here the CDR3 DNA reads TGTGCCAGCAGTTCACAGGGAGTCTACTATGGCTACACCTTC. Its protein product is CASSSQGVYYGYTF. V and J are TRBV6-5 and TRBJ1-2, with D tentatively TRBD1 (6 bases). Trimming took 4 bases from V and 3 from J, leaving 12 bases between them. The length of the CDR3 is 14 residues. CDR1 and CDR2 from the germline V gene are MNHEY and SVGAGI.

The rearrangement joins TRBV9 to TRBJ2-3; 10 bases agree with TRBD2. Per the germline V gene, CDR1 is SGDLS and CDR2 is YYNGEE. This CDR3 has 17 residues. V was clipped by 2 bases and J by 5 bases; unmatched bases: 11. The CDR3 reads CASSVSLSGGAGDTQYF. The CDR3 region has the DNA TGTGCCAGCAGCGTTTCGTTAAGCGGGGGGGCCGGAGATACGCAGTATTTT.

J is TRBJ2-7 and V is TRBV20-1; 8 positions match TRBD2. TRBJ2-4 explains the end of the DNA better; the J call may be wrong. This CDR3 region has 13 residues. Germline V gene sequence: CDR1 DFQATT, CDR2 SNEGSKA (reference sequence). CDR3 sequence reads: CSAGLSGANIQYF. The CDR3, as DNA: TGCAGTGCAGGCCTTAGCGGGGCAAACATTCAGTACTTC.

The rearrangement joins TRBV4-2 to TRBJ1-1, with 8 bases matching TRBD1. The germline V gene encodes CDR1 LGHNA and CDR2 YNFKEQ. CDR3 size: 20 residues. The V gene end was trimmed by 4 bases and the J gene end by 0 bases; junction bases not matched to a gene: 19. The CDR3 nucleotides read TGTGCCAGCAGCCCTGAGTTACCGACAGGGGTGATTGTTATGAACACTGAAGCTTTCTTT. Its translation is CASSPELPTGVIVMNTEAFF.

This clonotype turned up a few times. The chain links TRBV10-3 to TRBJ1-2; D is unclear. Trimming cost V 8 bases and J 1 base, with 5 bases left between them. The germline CDR1 and CDR2 sequences are ENHRY and SYGVKD. The CDR3 spans 11 residues. The CDR3 spells CAIGLNYGYTF. CDR3 in DNA: TGTGCCATCGGGCTTAACTATGGCTACACCTTC.

There are a few counts of this clonotype. V and J are TRBV29-1 and TRBJ2-5; TRBD1 is a possible D gene (5 bases). V lost 6 bases to trimming and J lost 10 bases, with 15 bases between them. Germline V lookup: CDR1 SQVTM, CDR2 ANQGSEA. CDR3 length: 11 residues. The CDR3 sequence is CSVGKGLFQYF. For the CDR3, the DNA is TGCAGCGTGGGAAAGGGGCTGTTCCAGTACTTC.

This chain uses TRBV2 with TRBJ2-5; D is possibly TRBD1 (6 bases). This CDR3 is built from 12 residues. The V end was cut by 6 bases, the J end by 7 bases, with 12 bases between. Per germline, CDR1 SNHLY and CDR2 FYNNEI. Here the CDR3 DNA reads TGTGCCAGCAGGGGGGAACAGGGGACCCAGTACTTC. Translating gives CASRGEQGTQYF.

The gene calls are TRBV3-1 and TRBJ2-5, with D uncertain. CDR1 and CDR2 (germline): LGHDT, YNNKEL (reference sequence). The CDR3 totals 13 residues. V was clipped by 1 base and J by 7 bases, with 10 bases between them. CDR3 sequence reads: CASSQAFEGTQYF. The CDR3 region has the DNA TGTGCCAGCAGCCAAGCTTTCGAAGGGACCCAGTACTTC.

The chain recombines TRBV7-3 with TRBJ2-5; 9 bases align to TRBD2. CDR3 size: 14 residues. Germline-derived CDR1 and CDR2 are SGHTA and FQGTGA. V was pared by 5 bases and J by 3 bases, with 4 bases of the junction left unmatched. The CDR3 region is CASSPVAGEETQYF. CDR3 nucleotide sequence: TGTGCCAGCAGCCCTGTAGCGGGGGAAGAGACCCAGTACTTC.

The rearrangement joins TRBV10-3 to TRBJ2-3, with 7 positions matching TRBD1. V lost 4 bases and J lost 0; bases outside the gene matches: 4. The CDR3 has 15 residues. Germline-derived CDR1 and CDR2 are ENHRY and SYGVKD. The CDR3 here is CAISAGTASTDTQYF. The CDR3 DNA follows: TGTGCCATCAGTGCCGGGACAGCAAGCACAGATACGCAGTATTTT.

The genes are TRBV20-1 and TRBJ1-4; D is perhaps TRBD1 (5 bases). Germline lookup yields CDR1 DFQATT and CDR2 SNEGSKA (reference sequence). The V gene lost 4 bases and the J gene lost 2 bases, with 8 bases spanning the gap. This CDR3 has 13 residues. Here the CDR3 DNA reads TGCAGTGCTACAGGGTTCACTAATGAAAAACTGTTTTTT. Residues: CSATGFTNEKLFF.

This clonotype turned up a few times. V is TRBV7-9 and J is TRBJ2-7; 12 bases match TRBD2. The junction had 2 bases not matched to a gene; V was cut back by 5 bases and J by 0 bases. Looked up from germline, CDR1 is SEHNR and CDR2 is FQNEAQ (reference sequence). This CDR3 region has 15 residues. The CDR3: CASSRTSGASYEQYF. As DNA, the CDR3 is TGTGCCAGCAGCCGGACTAGCGGGGCCTCCTACGAGCAGTACTTC.